The 24 T cell receptor beta chains below come from one sample, sequenced in a study of tumor and adjacent non-tumor tissue in lung cancer. TCRbeta libraries were built with three rounds of nested PCR, modified from ARM-PCR. One entry per CDR3 protein, called by TCRdb with MiXCR from the multiplex PCR reads. The repertoire includes about 93,000 distinct CDR3 sequences, about 72% of them detected once, and about 16% sits in the top ten. This sample's RNA came from whole unsorted tissue. The source material was lung tumor tissue. These receptor sequences come from a man between 60 and 75 years old with non-small cell lung cancer.

Concerning this clonotype itself: One junction end does not reproduce the germline sequence, and a read error may be involved. V gene TRBV11-3 combines with J gene TRBJ2-1; tentatively, D is TRBD2 (5 bases). Germline V gene lookup returns CDR1 SGHNT and CDR2 YENEEA. The CDR3 loop spans 15 amino acids. CDR3: CAGSLRAASYNVQFF. The CDR3 nucleotides are TGTGCCGGCAGCCTACGAGCGGCCTCCTACAATGTGCAGTTCTTC.

This clonotype was seen ten or more times. The chain is built from TRBV20-1 and TRBJ2-3, with TRBD2 matching 12 bases. The V gene end was trimmed by 4 bases and the J gene end by 6 bases; junction bases not matched to a gene: 5. CDR1 is DFQATT, CDR2 SNEGSKA, per germline (reference sequence). The length of the CDR3 is 14 residues. CDR3 nucleotide sequence: TGCAGTGCTAAGCTAGCGGGGGGGCCGGATACGCAGTATTTT. It is translated as CSAKLAGGPDTQYF.

This clonotype came up many times. V and J are TRBV29-1 and TRBJ1-2, with D hard to call. Germline V gene lookup returns CDR1 SQVTM and CDR2 ANQGSEA. V was pared by 1 base and J by 2 bases, with 17 bases between. The CDR3 runs to 16 residues. This chain's CDR3 is CSVEGPGLFSNYGYTF. CDR3 DNA: TGCAGCGTTGAAGGGCCAGGCCTTTTTTCCAACTATGGCTACACCTTC.

This clonotype was detected only once. Germline is not matched at one junction end, which may reflect a read error. The genes are TRBV5-1 and TRBJ2-7; 10 bases are a match to TRBD1. This CDR3 is built from 16 residues. Germline assignment: CDR1 SGHRS and CDR2 YFSETQ. As DNA, the CDR3 is TGCTCCAGCAGCTCAGACAGGGGGCGCATCTCCTACGAGCAGTACTTC. Protein product: CSSSSDRGRISYEQYF.

Comment on this clonotype: The conserved final phenylalanine or tryptophan is absent from the CDR3, which likely points to a read error. The DNA is omitted, as the CDR3 cannot be located on it reliably, and the CDR3 follows TCRdb's listing. The chain joins TRBV6-6 to TRBJ2-2; no check of the table's D call, TRBD2, against the DNA was made. Germline V CDR1 and CDR2: MNHNY, SVGAGI (reference sequence). The CDR3 has 15 amino acids, counting both end residues. CDR3 loop: CASSLREVGTGELLY.

V and J are TRBV11-2 and TRBJ2-7; D might be TRBD2 (5 bases). Trimming shortened V by 7 bases and J by 2 bases, and 12 bases separated the two germline ends. There are 13 residues in the CDR3. CDR1 and CDR2 from the germline V gene are SGHAT and FQNNGV. This CDR3 reads CASTFTGAYEQYF. Written as DNA, the CDR3 is TGTGCCAGCACCTTCACCGGGGCCTACGAGCAGTACTTC.

Points on this clonotype: This may stem from a read error, because a much larger clone lies one nucleotide away. The genes are TRBV7-9 and TRBJ2-2; no firm D call. The CDR3 covers 13 residues. Deletions cut 5 bases from V and 6 bases from J, with 10 bases between. CDR1 is SEHNR, CDR2 FQNEAQ, per germline (reference sequence). The DNA of the CDR3 is TGTGCCAGCAGCGTACAAGACGCCGGGGAGCTGTTTTTT. Its protein product is CASSVQDAGELFF.

Regarding this clonotype: Its ends do not fully match the called genes, so a read error is possible. The chain couples TRBV20-1 to TRBJ2-3, with D perhaps being TRBD1 or TRBD2 (5 bases each). This CDR3 is built from 14 residues. Germline CDR1 reads DFQATT; CDR2 reads SNEGSKA (reference sequence). CDR3 in amino acids: CSAPRGAVTGTQYF. The CDR3 DNA reads as TGCAGTGCCCCGAGAGGGGCTGTCACAGGTACGCAGTATTTT.

The genes are TRBV11-1 and TRBJ2-3; D perhaps matches TRBD2 (5 bases). Germline assignment: CDR1 SGHAT and CDR2 FQDESV (reference sequence). The CDR3 has 15 residues. V lost 4 bases and J 6 bases, leaving 17 bases between the germline ends. The CDR3 spells CASSSVGVLSDTQYF. CDR3 DNA sequence: TGTGCCAGCAGCTCGGTCGGGGTACTGTCGGATACGCAGTATTTT. The full variable domain, completed using reference TRBV11-1 and TRBJ2-3, is EAEVAQSPRYKITEKSQAVAFWCDPISGHATLYWYRQILGQGPELLVQFQDESVVDDSQLPKDRFSAERLKGVDSTLKIQPAELGDSAMYLCASSSVGVLSDTQYFGPGTRLTVL.

About this clonotype itself: One junction end does not reproduce the germline sequence, and a read error may be involved. The rearrangement joins TRBV4-3 to TRBJ1-6, with 7 bases that match TRBD1. The CDR3 is 15 amino acids. Germline CDR1 and CDR2: LGHNA and YSLEER. The CDR3 DNA sequence: TGCGCTAGCAGGCAAACAAGACAGGGTAATTCACCCCTCCACTTT. It translates to CASRQTRQGNSPLHF.

At least ten counts were recorded for this clonotype. The V gene is TRBV15, the J gene TRBJ2-1; D is perhaps TRBD1 (5 bases). The CDR3 is 16 amino acids. Germline V gene sequence: CDR1 LNHNV, CDR2 YYDKDF (reference sequence). V was shortened by 0 bases and J by 8 bases, with 17 bases between the two germline ends. CDR3 DNA: TGTGCCACCAGCAGAGATAGGCAGGGAAACTTGGATGAGCAGTTCTTC. It codes for CATSRDRQGNLDEQFF.

This clonotype was seen a single time. Without the conserved terminal phenylalanine or tryptophan, this CDR3 likely stems from a read error. This chain connects TRBV12-3 or TRBV12-4 to TRBJ1-4, with D unclear. V gave up 11 bases and J gave up 8 bases, with 24 bases separating them. The CDR3 length is 15 residues. The CDR3 loop is CAGTISRSSGEKLFS. The CDR3 nucleotides read TGTGCCGGCACCATTTCCCGGAGTAGCGGCGAAAAACTGTTTTCC.

This clonotype has at least ten counts. V is TRBV20-1 and J is TRBJ2-1; D perhaps matches TRBD1 (6 bases). The CDR3 consists of 13 residues. V was trimmed by 4 bases and J by 7 bases, leaving 14 bases between them. Germline V gives CDR1 DFQATT, CDR2 SNEGSKA (reference sequence). The CDR3 spells CSAIRDKQNEQFF. As DNA, the CDR3 is TGCAGTGCTATCCGGGACAAACAAAATGAGCAGTTCTTC.

A remark on this clonotype: The junction does not match germline at one end; this may be a read error. The rearrangement links TRBV4-1 to TRBJ2-2; D is unresolved. This CDR3 is 16 amino acids long. Germline V gene lookup returns CDR1 MGHRA and CDR2 YSYEKL. CDR3 protein: CASSQGQRPAAGELFF. The CDR3 bases are TGTGCCAGCAGCCAAGGGCAACGGCCCGCCGCCGGGGAGCTGTTTTTT.

Note on this clonotype: A junction end diverges from the germline sequence, so it may reflect a read error. V gene TRBV5-6 combines with J gene TRBJ1-1; no clear D. The CDR3 is made up of 14 amino acids. Germline V gene data show CDR1 as SGHDT and CDR2 as YYEEEE. This CDR3 is CASSLFMMRTEAIF. CDR3 DNA: TGTGCAAGCAGCTTGTTCATGATGAGGACTGAAGCTATCTTT.

V usage is TRBV11-2 and J usage is TRBJ1-4, with D hard to call. This CDR3 has 14 amino acids. Germline values: CDR1 SGHAT, CDR2 FQNNGV. V was clipped by 7 bases and J by 7 bases, with 16 bases between them. In DNA form, the CDR3 reads TGTGCCAGCAACCGAGCAACAACCAGTGAAAAACTGTTTTTT. Translation gives CASNRATTSEKLFF. Combining the CDR3 with reference TRBV11-2 and TRBJ1-4 gives the whole variable domain EAGVAQSPRYKIIEKRQSVAFWCNPISGHATLYWYQQILGQGPKLLIQFQNNGVVDDSQLPKDRFSAERLKGVDSTLKIQPAKLEDSAVYLCASNRATTSEKLFFGSGTQLSVL.

Worth noting for this clonotype: The junction shows a germline mismatch at one end, possibly a read error. The chain uses TRBV6-6 and TRBJ2-5, with D possibly matching TRBD1 (6 bases). The CDR3 has 14 residues. The germline gives CDR1 MNHNY, CDR2 SVGAGI (reference sequence). The CDR3 is CASSLDRTQETQCF. The CDR3 DNA reads TGTGCCAGCAGCCTAGACAGGACCCAAGAGACCCAGTGCTTC.

The chain is built from TRBV6-2 or TRBV6-3 and TRBJ1-1; 7 bases align to TRBD1. The CDR3 consists of 15 residues. The junction had 22 bases not matched to a gene; V was cut back by 8 bases and J by 13 bases. Germline CDR1 and CDR2: MNHEY and SVGEGT. The CDR3 here is CASGRPTGSGTEVFF. CDR3 in DNA: TGTGCCAGCGGACGGCCGACAGGGTCGGGTACTGAGGTTTTCTTT.

This clonotype was seen repeatedly, ten times or more. The genes are TRBV5-1 and TRBJ2-7; 10 positions agree with TRBD2. This CDR3 region has 15 residues. The germline V gene encodes CDR1 SGHRS and CDR2 YFSETQ. V dropped 5 bases and J dropped 0; count of bases not matched to a gene: 5. CDR3: CASRAGTSDSYEQYF. As DNA, the CDR3 is TGCGCCAGCAGAGCCGGGACTAGCGACTCCTACGAGCAGTACTTC. The whole variable domain, remainder taken from reference TRBV5-1 and TRBJ2-7, is KAGVTQTPRYLIKTRGQQVTLSCSPISGHRSVSWYQQTPGQGLQFLFEYFSETQRNKGNFPGRFSGRQFSNSRSEMNVSTLELGDSALYLCASRAGTSDSYEQYFGPGTRLTVT.

Comments on this clonotype: One end of the junction fails to match germline, which may point to a read error. The chain joins TRBV10-1 to TRBJ2-2; D gene ambiguous. CDR1 is WNHNN, CDR2 SYGVQD, per germline (reference sequence). The CDR3 contains 14 residues. The CDR3 DNA reads TGCTCCAGCAGTGAGTCACCGGACACCGGGGAGCTGTTTTTT. Its protein product is CSSSESPDTGELFF.

Comments on this clonotype: A read error is possible here, since a much larger clone lies one base away. Here the CDR3 reads CSAKRRLAYEQYF. DNA of the CDR3: TGCAGTGCCAAGAGGAGACTAGCTTACGAGCAGTACTTC. V and J are TRBV20-1 and TRBJ2-7; 7 positions agree with TRBD2. This CDR3 is built from 13 residues. The germline V gene encodes CDR1 DFQATT and CDR2 SNEGSKA (reference sequence). The V segment lost 6 bases and the J segment 4 bases; nucleotides outside the gene matches: 9.

This clonotype was recorded at least ten times. J is TRBJ2-7 and V is TRBV6-2 or TRBV6-3, with D possibly being TRBD1 (5 bases). Trimming cost V 6 bases and J 7 bases, with 19 bases left between them. This CDR3 has 14 amino acids. From germline, CDR1 is MNHEY and CDR2 SVGEGT. CDR3 in DNA: TGTGCCAGCAGCGAGGACATCCCAATACGTGAGCAGTACTTC. Amino acids: CASSEDIPIREQYF.

Note on this clonotype: The CDR3 does not end in the conserved phenylalanine or tryptophan, so this is likely a read error. The CDR3, as DNA: TGTGCAAGCAGCAAGGACAGGGCCCTCACCGGGGAGCTGTTTATT. This translates into CASSKDRALTGELFI. This rearrangement joins TRBV11-3 to TRBJ2-2, with 8 positions matching TRBD1. CDR3 size: 15 residues. Germline-derived CDR1 and CDR2 are SGHNT and YENEEA.

The table lists this clonotype with many counts. The rearrangement links TRBV5-4 to TRBJ2-7; 7 bases align to TRBD2. This CDR3 is 15 amino acids long. From germline, CDR1 is SGHNT and CDR2 YYREEE (reference sequence). The junction had 6 bases not matched to a gene; V was cut back by 3 bases and J by 0 bases. The CDR3 nucleotides read TGTGCCAGCAGCTCGCCGAGCGGGGTCTCCTACGAGCAGTACTTC. It translates to CASSSPSGVSYEQYF.